The clone carrying this TCR beta chain was recorded at least ten times. Its antigen remains unidentified. The ends were cut back, 7 bases at V and 0 bases at J, with 18 bases in the middle. The CDR3 covers 16 residues. CDR1 LGHNA and CDR2 YNFKEQ come from the germline V gene. The source of the sample is a study of early T cells in non-severe SARS-CoV-2 infection. Study summary: Bulk RNA isolated from unsorted whole blood underwent sequencing; chains were not paired. Broader study findings: Comparison of clonotypes with VDJdb favored anti-spike CD8 responses while missing private and CD4 specificities.

Unique molecular identifiers were attached to individual cDNA molecules. TCRdb re-called the 5' RACE reads through MiXCR, storing one row per CDR3 protein. This table holds some 38,000 distinct CDR3 sequences, around 3.9% found once. This clonotype was sampled from an adult who was a healthcare worker with PCR-confirmed SARS-CoV-2 infection or an uninfected control (not recorded which). The V and J genes are TRBV4-2 and TRBJ1-1; D perhaps matches TRBD1 (6 bases). The material sequenced was whole blood. The CDR3 here is CASTKKDSTMNTEAFF. CDR3 nucleotide sequence: TGTGCCAGCACTAAAAAGGACAGCACCATGAACACTGAAGCTTTCTTT.